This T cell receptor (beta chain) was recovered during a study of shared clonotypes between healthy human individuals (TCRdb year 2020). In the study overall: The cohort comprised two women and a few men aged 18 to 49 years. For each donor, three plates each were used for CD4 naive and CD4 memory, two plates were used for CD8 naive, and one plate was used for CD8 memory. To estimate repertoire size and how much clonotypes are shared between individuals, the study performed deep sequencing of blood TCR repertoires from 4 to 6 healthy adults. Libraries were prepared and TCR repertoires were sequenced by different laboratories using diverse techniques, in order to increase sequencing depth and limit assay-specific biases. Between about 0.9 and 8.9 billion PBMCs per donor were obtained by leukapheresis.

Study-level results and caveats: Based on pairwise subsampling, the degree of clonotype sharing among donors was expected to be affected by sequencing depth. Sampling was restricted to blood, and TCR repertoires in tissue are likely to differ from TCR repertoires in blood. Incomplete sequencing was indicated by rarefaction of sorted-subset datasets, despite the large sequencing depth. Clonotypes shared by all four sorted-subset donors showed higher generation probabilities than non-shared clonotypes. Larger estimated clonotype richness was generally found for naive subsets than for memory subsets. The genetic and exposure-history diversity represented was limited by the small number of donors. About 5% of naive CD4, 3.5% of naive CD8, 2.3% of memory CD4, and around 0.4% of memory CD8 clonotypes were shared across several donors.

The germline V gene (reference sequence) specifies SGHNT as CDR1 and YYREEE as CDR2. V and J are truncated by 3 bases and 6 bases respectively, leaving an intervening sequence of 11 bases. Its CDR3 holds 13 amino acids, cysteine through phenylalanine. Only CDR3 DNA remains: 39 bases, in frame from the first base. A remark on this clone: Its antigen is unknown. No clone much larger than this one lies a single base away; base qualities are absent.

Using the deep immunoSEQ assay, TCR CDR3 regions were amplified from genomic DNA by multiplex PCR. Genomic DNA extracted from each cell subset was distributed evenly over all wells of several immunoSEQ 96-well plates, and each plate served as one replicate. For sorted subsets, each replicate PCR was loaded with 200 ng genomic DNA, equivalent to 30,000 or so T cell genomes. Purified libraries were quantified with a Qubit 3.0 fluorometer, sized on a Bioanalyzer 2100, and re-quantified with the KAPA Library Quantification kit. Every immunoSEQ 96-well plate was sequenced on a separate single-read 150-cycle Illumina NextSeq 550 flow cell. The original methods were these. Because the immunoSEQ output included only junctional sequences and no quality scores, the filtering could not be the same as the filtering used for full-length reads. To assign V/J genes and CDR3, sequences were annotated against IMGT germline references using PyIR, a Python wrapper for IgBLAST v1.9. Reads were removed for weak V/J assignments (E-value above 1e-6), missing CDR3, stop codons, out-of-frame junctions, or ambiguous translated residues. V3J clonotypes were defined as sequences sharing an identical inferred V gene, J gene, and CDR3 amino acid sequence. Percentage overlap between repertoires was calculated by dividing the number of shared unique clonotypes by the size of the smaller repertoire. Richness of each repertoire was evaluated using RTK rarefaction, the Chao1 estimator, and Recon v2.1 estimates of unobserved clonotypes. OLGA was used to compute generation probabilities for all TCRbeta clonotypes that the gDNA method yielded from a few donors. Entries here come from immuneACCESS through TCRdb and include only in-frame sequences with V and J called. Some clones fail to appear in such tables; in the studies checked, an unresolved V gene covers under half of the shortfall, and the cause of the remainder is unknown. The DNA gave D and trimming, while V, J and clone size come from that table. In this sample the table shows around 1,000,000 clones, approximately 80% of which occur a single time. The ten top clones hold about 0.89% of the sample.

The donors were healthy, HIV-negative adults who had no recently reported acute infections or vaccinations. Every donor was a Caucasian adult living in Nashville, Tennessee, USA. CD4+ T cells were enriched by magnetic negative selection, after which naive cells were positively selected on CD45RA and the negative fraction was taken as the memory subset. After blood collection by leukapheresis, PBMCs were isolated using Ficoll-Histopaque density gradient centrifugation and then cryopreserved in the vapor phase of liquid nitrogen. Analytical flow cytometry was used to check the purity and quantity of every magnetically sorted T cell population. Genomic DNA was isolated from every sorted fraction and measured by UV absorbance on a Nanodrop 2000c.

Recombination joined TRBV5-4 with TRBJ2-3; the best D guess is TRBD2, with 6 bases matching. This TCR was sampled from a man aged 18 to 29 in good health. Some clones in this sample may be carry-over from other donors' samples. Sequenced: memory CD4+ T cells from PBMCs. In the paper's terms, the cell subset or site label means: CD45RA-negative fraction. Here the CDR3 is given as CASSYQGGDTQYF. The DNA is TGTGCCAGCAGCTACCAGGGAGGCGATACGCAGTATTTT.